Listed here are 25 T cell receptor beta chains from one sample, sequenced in a study of blood T cell repertoires in COVID-19. Sequenced by immunoSEQ multiplex PCR; TCRdb stores in-frame clones only, minus some. This sample has over 55,000 clones, with about 88% found just once. What was sequenced was peripheral blood. The receptors shown here come from a human donor with active COVID-19. The donor label of this sample is uncertain.

The chain employs TRBV27 and TRBJ1-4; 7 nucleotides match TRBD1. The length of the CDR3 is 14 residues. Germline values: CDR1 MNHEY, CDR2 SMNVEV (reference sequence). Unmatched junction bases numbered 9, after V lost 6 bases and J lost 8 bases. The CDR3 bases are TGTGCCAGCAGCGTCGGGACAGCGAGCGAAAAACTGTTTTTT. It codes for CASSVGTASEKLFF.

The rearrangement uses TRBV5-6 and TRBJ2-2, with TRBD1 as a possible D gene (6 bases). The germline V gene encodes CDR1 SGHDT and CDR2 YYEEEE. This CDR3 is 14 amino acids long. V gave up 2 bases and J gave up 6 bases, with 11 bases separating them. Here the CDR3 reads CASSFWTVAGELFF. In nucleotides, the CDR3 is TGTGCCAGCAGCTTTTGGACAGTCGCCGGGGAGCTGTTTTTT. The complete variable domain, with remaining parts taken from reference TRBV5-6 and TRBJ2-2, reads DAGVTQSPTHLIKTRGQQVTLRCSPKSGHDTVSWYQQALGQGPQFIFQYYEEEERQRGNFPDRFSGHQFPNYSSELNVNALLLGDSALYLCASSFWTVAGELFFGEGSRLTVL.

J is TRBJ2-3 and V is TRBV21-1; the table names TRBD2, a call not compared with the DNA. TRBV21-1 is deemed a pseudogene. This CDR3 region has 17 residues. The CDR3 loop is CASSKNGSAGVGYTQYF. The CDR3 nucleotides are TGTGCCAGCAGCAAAAATGGTTCAGCGGGAGTAGGGTATACGCAGTATTTT.

The chain has TRBV13 and TRBJ2-5; possibly TRBD1 for D (6 bases). The CDR3 has 18 residues. V was cut by 5 bases and J by 2 bases, with 24 bases left in between. Germline V gene data show CDR1 as PRHDT and CDR2 as FYEKMQ (reference sequence). The CDR3, as DNA: TGTGCCAGCAGCGCCTCCGGGACACCGATTTATTTACAAGAGACCCAGTACTTC. Translated: CASSASGTPIYLQETQYF.

The V gene is TRBV7-8, the J gene TRBJ2-5; 12 bases are shared with TRBD1. This CDR3 has 19 amino acids. Germline-derived CDR1 and CDR2 are SGHVS and FQNEAQ. V lost 4 bases, J lost 7 bases, and 19 bases stayed unmatched. The CDR3 protein is CASSSRRDRGLPGGGTQYF. CDR3 in DNA: TGTGCCAGCAGCTCCCGGCGGGACAGGGGGCTGCCGGGCGGAGGGACCCAGTACTTC.

This clone was seen a few times. CDR3: CASSPAGGELFF. CDR3 sequence (DNA): TGTGCCAGCTCACCAGCCGGCGGGGAGCTGTTTTTT. The chain uses TRBV18 and TRBJ2-2; no clear D gene. The germline CDR1 and CDR2 sequences are KGHSH and LQKENI. The V end was cut by 2 bases, the J end by 7 bases, with 5 bases between. The CDR3 loop spans 12 amino acids. Filled out from reference TRBV18 and TRBJ2-2, the complete variable domain reads NAGVMQNPRHLVRRRGQEARLRCSPMKGHSHVYWYRQLPEEGLKFMVYLQKENIIDESGMPKERFSAEFPKEGPSILRIQQVVRGDSAAYFCASSPAGGELFFGEGSRLTVL.

This sequence joins TRBV4-3 and TRBJ2-1; 10 bases agree with TRBD2. CDR3 length: 16 residues. Germline V gives CDR1 LGHNA, CDR2 YSLEER. Germline trimming cut 1 base from V and 2 bases from J; bases unmatched to any gene: 2. CDR3 amino acids: CASSQGSGGAYNEQFF. The CDR3 region has the DNA TGCGCCAGCAGCCAAGGAAGCGGGGGGGCCTACAATGAGCAGTTCTTC.

This clone was found once. V gene TRBV7-2 combines with J gene TRBJ2-1; unclear D gene. Trimming removed 5 bases at V and 5 bases at J, with 7 bases between. CDR1 SGHTA and CDR2 FQGNSA come from the germline V gene. The CDR3 totals 12 residues. DNA of the CDR3: TGTGCCAGCAGCCCGTACAACAATGAGCAGTTCTTC. Its translation is CASSPYNNEQFF.

The V and J genes are TRBV6-1 and TRBJ1-4; D not certain. CDR1 and CDR2 (germline): MNHNS, SASEGT. V was shortened by 2 bases and J by 7 bases, with 8 bases between the two germline ends. This CDR3 has 13 amino acids. CDR3: CASSERGLEKLFF. For the CDR3, the DNA is TGTGCCAGCAGTGAAAGAGGGCTTGAAAAACTGTTTTTT.

This clone was detected a few times. V gene TRBV30 combines with J gene TRBJ2-3; 9 nucleotides line up with TRBD2. The CDR3 extends over 15 amino acids. The germline V gene encodes CDR1 GTSNPN and CDR2 SVGIG (reference sequence). After removal of 1 base from V and 7 bases from J, the junction contained 9 bases not matched to a gene. CDR3 residues: CAWSGAAGGFYTQYF. The CDR3 DNA follows: TGTGCCTGGAGTGGTGCGGCGGGGGGGTTTTATACGCAGTATTTT.

V gene TRBV7-8 combines with J gene TRBJ1-1, with a weak D call TRBD1 (6 bases). Trimming took off 5 bases at V and 7 bases at J, with 14 bases between the two ends. CDR1 and CDR2 (germline): SGHVS, FQNEAQ. CDR3 length equals 13 residues. Here the CDR3 DNA reads TGTGCCAGCAGCAGGAGGACAGAGATTGAAGCTTTCTTT. This encodes CASSRRTEIEAFF.

The genes are TRBV14 and TRBJ2-7; tentative D call: TRBD1 (5 bases). Deletions cut 1 base from V and 3 bases from J, with 13 bases between. There are 15 residues in the CDR3. CDR1 is SGHDN and CDR2 is FVKESK in the germline V gene. CDR3 sequence reads: CASSQVGRSFYEQYF. CDR3 DNA: TGTGCCAGCAGCCAAGTGGGGCGGTCATTCTACGAGCAGTACTTC.

The chain uses TRBV11-3 and TRBJ1-1; D possibly corresponds to TRBD1 (5 bases). This CDR3 region has 14 residues. The germline V gene has CDR1 SGHNT and CDR2 YENEEA. With 0 bases removed from V and 1 base from J, the gap between germline ends came to 6 bases. The CDR3 coding sequence is TGTGCCAGCAGCTTAGAACAGGAGAACACTGAAGCTTTCTTT. It encodes CASSLEQENTEAFF.

This clone was detected only a few times. The chain employs TRBV7-3 and TRBJ2-3; 16 bases match TRBD2. J lost 4 bases, V lost 4 bases, and 5 bases had no gene match. CDR3 length: 17 amino acids. Germline V gives CDR1 SGHTA, CDR2 FQGTGA. The DNA of the CDR3 is TGTGCCAGCAGCTCGGGACTAGCGGGAGGGGGTGCAGATACGCAGTATTTT. Amino acids: CASSSGLAGGGADTQYF. The entire variable domain, with the rest obtained from reference TRBV7-3 and TRBJ2-3, is as follows: GAGVSQTPSNKVTEKGKYVELRCDPISGHTALYWYRQSLGQGPEFLIYFQGTGAADDSGLPNDRFFAVRPEGSVSTLKIQRTERGDSAVYLCASSSGLAGGGADTQYFGPGTRLTVL.

The genes are TRBV6-5 and TRBJ1-1; 9 bases align to TRBD1. CDR1 MNHEY and CDR2 SVGAGI come from the germline V gene. The CDR3 runs 13 residues. Trimming at V came to 10 bases and at J to 4 bases, leaving 7 bases not matched to a gene. The CDR3 region is CANPDRGSTEAFF. In DNA, the CDR3 is TGTGCCAACCCAGACAGGGGGTCCACTGAAGCTTTCTTT.

This chain joins TRBV4-1 and TRBJ2-3; unclear D gene. The CDR3 has 15 residues. The germline CDR1 and CDR2 sequences are MGHRA and YSYEKL. V was shortened by 4 bases and J by 4 bases, with 15 bases between the two germline ends. The CDR3 region is CASSPAVIASDTQYF. The CDR3 bases are TGCGCCAGCAGCCCCGCGGTGATAGCATCAGATACGCAGTATTTT.

This chain links TRBV7-6 with TRBJ2-2, with a tentative D call TRBD1 (6 bases). Trimming removed 1 base at V and 6 bases at J, with 15 bases between. From germline, CDR1 is SGHVS and CDR2 FNYEAQ. The CDR3 spans 16 residues. The CDR3 DNA sequence: TGTGCCAGCAGCTTAGGTTGGGGGCGGCTCTCCGGGGAGCTGTTTTTT. Its translation: CASSLGWGRLSGELFF.

The chain is built from TRBV9 and TRBJ1-4; a weak D match, TRBD1 (6 bases). Germline V gene lookup returns CDR1 SGDLS and CDR2 YYNGEE. V lost 6 bases, J lost 8 bases, and 20 bases lay in between. The length of the CDR3 is 15 residues. CDR3 loop: CASKHREIEGEKLFF. In DNA, the CDR3 is TGTGCCAGCAAGCACAGGGAAATAGAAGGCGAAAAACTGTTTTTT.

The chain couples TRBV7-3 to TRBJ1-1; maybe TRBD1 (6 bases). The germline CDR1 and CDR2 sequences are SGHTA and FQGTGA. V lost 5 bases, J lost 4 bases, and 14 bases lay in between. The CDR3 has 14 residues. CDR3 DNA: TGTGCCAGCAGCCTTACAGGGTTGGGCACTGAAGCTTTCTTT. Its translation is CASSLTGLGTEAFF.

This clone was seen just once. This chain links TRBV2 with TRBJ1-4; D is perhaps TRBD1 (6 bases). V gave up 8 bases and J gave up 1 base, with 11 bases separating them. This CDR3 contains 14 residues. Germline V lookup: CDR1 SNHLY, CDR2 FYNNEI. This CDR3 reads CASGGTGTNEKLFF. The CDR3 DNA reads as TGTGCCAGCGGGGGCACCGGAACTAATGAAAAACTGTTTTTT.

The chain uses TRBV7-8 and TRBJ2-5, with 7 bases lining up with TRBD1. V lost 2 bases, J lost 5 bases, and 8 bases stayed unmatched. The CDR3 extends over 15 amino acids. CDR1 is SGHVS and CDR2 is FQNEAQ in the germline V gene. The CDR3 DNA reads TGTGCCAGCAGCTTACCCCCAGGGGGAACGGAGACCCAGTACTTC. It yields the protein CASSLPPGGTETQYF.

The chain has TRBV19 and TRBJ1-1; unclear D gene. Trimming left V 6 bases short and J 1 base short, with 6 bases between. Per the germline V gene, CDR1 is LNHDA and CDR2 is SQIVND (reference sequence). The CDR3 contains 12 residues. The CDR3 loop reads CASSLGNTEAFF. The CDR3 nucleotides read TGTGCCAGTAGCCTAGGGAACACTGAAGCTTTCTTT.

The chain uses TRBV13 and TRBJ2-3, with 12 bases that match TRBD2. The V segment lost 1 base and the J segment 2 bases; nucleotides outside the gene matches: 10. Germline V gives CDR1 PRHDT, CDR2 FYEKMQ (reference sequence). The CDR3 has 19 amino acids. CDR3 in amino acids: CASSLVGAWTSGDTDTQYF. Written as DNA, the CDR3 is TGTGCCAGCAGCTTAGTCGGAGCCTGGACTAGCGGGGACACAGATACGCAGTATTTT.

The chain joins TRBV29-1 to TRBJ2-1; 8 bases align to TRBD1. The V segment lost 7 bases and the J segment 5 bases; nucleotides outside the gene matches: 4. The CDR3 is made up of 12 amino acids. In germline, CDR1 is SQVTM, CDR2 ANQGSEA. The CDR3 region has the DNA TGCAGCGGTGGGGGACAGGACAATGAGCAGTTCTTC. Its protein is CSGGGQDNEQFF.

This chain uses TRBV2 with TRBJ1-3; D is possibly TRBD1 (6 bases). Trimming cost V 7 bases and J 4 bases, with 20 bases left between them. The CDR3 spans 16 residues. In germline, CDR1 is SNHLY, CDR2 FYNNEI. This CDR3 reads CASMGRGGPSGNTIYF. The CDR3 DNA reads TGTGCCAGCATGGGGCGAGGGGGACCCTCCGGAAACACCATATATTTT.